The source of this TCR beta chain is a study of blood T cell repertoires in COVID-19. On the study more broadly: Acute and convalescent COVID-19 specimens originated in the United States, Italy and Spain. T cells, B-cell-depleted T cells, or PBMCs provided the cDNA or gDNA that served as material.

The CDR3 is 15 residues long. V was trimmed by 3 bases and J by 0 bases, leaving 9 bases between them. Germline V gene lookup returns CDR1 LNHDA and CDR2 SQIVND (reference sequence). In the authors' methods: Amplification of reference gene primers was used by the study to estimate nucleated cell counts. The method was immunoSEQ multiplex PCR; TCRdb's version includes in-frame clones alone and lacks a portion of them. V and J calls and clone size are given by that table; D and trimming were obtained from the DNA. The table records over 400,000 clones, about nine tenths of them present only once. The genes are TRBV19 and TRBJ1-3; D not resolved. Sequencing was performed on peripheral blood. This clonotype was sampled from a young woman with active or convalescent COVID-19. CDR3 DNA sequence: TGTGCCAGTAGTATCATCGGGAGCTCTGGAAACACCATATATTTT. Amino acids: CASSIIGSSGNTIYF.